A single sample gave rise to the 25 T cell receptor beta chains below, sequenced in a study of T cell responses to AZD1222 COVID-19 vaccine. Only in-frame clones appear in the TCRdb table, and some are missing; sequencing was by immunoSEQ multiplex PCR. The table includes 70,000 to 90,000 clones, roughly 82% detected once. The sample consisted of peripheral blood, taken on day 0 of AZD1222 vaccination. Source of these receptors: an adult in good health.

This sequence joins TRBV29-1 and TRBJ2-6, with D perhaps matching TRBD1 or TRBD2 (5 bases each). The germline V and J ends were trimmed by 3 bases and 0 bases, with 6 bases remaining between them. The CDR3 contains 14 residues. Germline V gene sequence: CDR1 SQVTM, CDR2 ANQGSEA. The CDR3 DNA sequence: TGCAGCGTTGAGGGGACCTCTGGGGCCAACGTCCTGACTTTC. Amino acid sequence: CSVEGTSGANVLTF.

V and J are TRBV7-2 and TRBJ2-1; 8 positions agree with TRBD2. Germline-derived CDR1 and CDR2 are SGHTA and FQGNSA. The CDR3 totals 15 residues. Unmatched junction bases numbered 4, after V lost 5 bases and J lost 1 base. The CDR3 sequence is CASSLGTRSYNEQFF. In DNA form, the CDR3 reads TGTGCCAGCAGCCTTGGGACTAGATCCTACAATGAGCAGTTCTTC.

The V and J genes are TRBV19 and TRBJ1-2; D unclear. Germline V CDR1 and CDR2: LNHDA, SQIVND (reference sequence). Trimming cost V 3 bases and J 4 bases, with 12 bases left between them. The CDR3 runs 14 residues. The CDR3 reads CASSILPEIYGYTF. The CDR3 DNA is TGTGCCAGTAGTATCTTACCCGAAATCTATGGCTACACCTTC.

This clone has just a few counts. The DNA of the CDR3 is TGTGCCAGCGCGGACGTACATAATTCACCCCTCCACTTT. Translation: CASADVHNSPLHF. The rearrangement uses TRBV11-2 and TRBJ1-6; D not certain. The CDR3 runs 13 residues. Germline CDR1 SGHAT, CDR2 FQNNGV. V dropped 8 bases and J dropped 5 bases, with 10 bases sitting between them. Supplemented by reference TRBV11-2 and TRBJ1-6, the full variable domain reads EAGVAQSPRYKIIEKRQSVAFWCNPISGHATLYWYQQILGQGPKLLIQFQNNGVVDDSQLPKDRFSAERLKGVDSTLKIQPAKLEDSAVYLCASADVHNSPLHFGNGTRLTVT.

The gene calls are TRBV18 and TRBJ2-3, with unresolved D. V lost 1 base and J 2 bases, leaving 7 bases between the germline ends. Germline assignment: CDR1 KGHSH and CDR2 LQKENI. The CDR3 runs to 14 residues. CDR3 sequence (DNA): TGTGCCAGCTCACCACAGGGTTTCACAGATACGCAGTATTTT. It yields the protein CASSPQGFTDTQYF.

This sequence joins TRBV14 and TRBJ2-1; D possibly corresponds to TRBD1 (6 bases). The germline CDR1 and CDR2 sequences are SGHDN and FVKESK. Between the trimmed V and J ends, which lost 1 base and 5 bases, there was a span of 15 bases. This CDR3 is built from 16 residues. As DNA, the CDR3 is TGTGCCAGCAGCCAAGGCATATCACAGGGTAACAATGAGCAGTTCTTC. Its protein product is CASSQGISQGNNEQFF.

In nucleotides, the CDR3 is TGCGCCAGCAGTCACCCCTTCCCCGCGAGCACAGATACGCAGTATTTT. It translates to CASSHPFPASTDTQYF. The chain employs TRBV23-1 and TRBJ2-3; D gene uncertain. TRBV23-1 qualifies as an ORF whose function is uncertain. The CDR3 has 16 amino acids. The germline V and J ends were trimmed by 3 bases and 0 bases, with 13 bases remaining between them.

V and J are TRBV5-1 and TRBJ2-7; TRBD2 agrees at 8 bases. Germline-derived CDR1 and CDR2 are SGHRS and YFSETQ. Trimming at V came to 4 bases and at J to 3 bases, leaving 9 bases not matched to a gene. CDR3 length: 15 residues. This CDR3 reads CASSSGGSPFYEQYF. The DNA of the CDR3 is TGCGCCAGCAGCAGCGGGGGCTCTCCTTTCTACGAGCAGTACTTC. Full variable domain (outside the CDR3, taken from reference TRBV5-1 and TRBJ2-7): KAGVTQTPRYLIKTRGQQVTLSCSPISGHRSVSWYQQTPGQGLQFLFEYFSETQRNKGNFPGRFSGRQFSNSRSEMNVSTLELGDSALYLCASSSGGSPFYEQYFGPGTRLTVT.

About this clone itself: The same CDR3 can be traced to other DNA sequences in this sample. The V gene is TRBV7-2, the J gene TRBJ1-5, with no clear D. This CDR3 is built from 13 residues. The germline V gene encodes CDR1 SGHTA and CDR2 FQGNSA. V was cut by 3 bases and J by 3 bases, with 6 bases left in between. The chain's CDR3 is CASSLIDNQPQHF. As DNA, the CDR3 is TGTGCCAGCAGCTTGATAGACAATCAGCCCCAGCATTTT.

V is TRBV1 and J is TRBJ1-2. TRBV1 is flagged as a pseudogene. The CDR3 loop spans 15 amino acids. The CDR3 loop reads CTSSPLPGGGDGYTF. The CDR3 DNA sequence: TGCACCAGCAGCCCTTTGCCGGGGGGCGGGGATGGCTACACCTTC.

The genes are TRBV18 and TRBJ1-3; D is unresolved. Trimming shortened V by 3 bases and J by 0 bases, and 12 bases separated the two germline ends. CDR1 and CDR2 (germline): KGHSH, LQKENI. The CDR3 is 16 amino acids. CDR3 coding DNA: TGTGCCAGCTCACCCGGACCCGGGAACTCTGGAAACACCATATATTTT. It is translated as CASSPGPGNSGNTIYF.

The rearrangement joins TRBV27 to TRBJ1-6; D gene unclear. Germline CDR1 MNHEY, CDR2 SMNVEV (reference sequence). With 2 bases removed from V and 6 bases from J, the gap between germline ends came to 5 bases. The CDR3 has 13 amino acids. The CDR3 nucleotides read TGTGCCAGCAGTTTAGGTGTTAATTCACCCCTCCACTTT. Protein product: CASSLGVNSPLHF.

The V gene is TRBV6-5, the J gene TRBJ2-3; D perhaps matches TRBD1 (5 bases). In germline, CDR1 is MNHEY, CDR2 SVGAGI. Trimming took off 5 bases at V and 1 base at J, with 13 bases between the two ends. The CDR3 runs 15 residues. Here the CDR3 reads CASSRVGAGTDTQYF. The CDR3 DNA follows: TGTGCCAGCAGTAGGGTTGGGGCTGGCACAGATACGCAGTATTTT.

This chain connects TRBV27 to TRBJ2-3; 9 bases line up with TRBD2. CDR3 length: 15 residues. V lost 4 bases, J lost 4 bases, and 6 bases stayed unmatched. Germline values: CDR1 MNHEY, CDR2 SMNVEV (reference sequence). The chain's CDR3 is CASSWAGGPADTQYF. CDR3 DNA sequence: TGTGCCAGCAGTTGGGCGGGAGGGCCAGCAGATACGCAGTATTTT.

The V gene is TRBV19, the J gene TRBJ2-5, with D possibly TRBD1 on 6 matching bases. This CDR3 spans 14 amino acids. Germline V gene sequence: CDR1 LNHDA, CDR2 SQIVND (reference sequence). The V gene lost 2 bases and the J gene lost 2 bases, with 9 bases spanning the gap. The CDR3 nucleotides read TGTGCCAGTAGTATATTGGGGGCACAAGAGACCCAGTACTTC. As protein: CASSILGAQETQYF.

This clone came up once. The rearrangement joins TRBV18 to TRBJ2-5, with 8 positions matching TRBD1. Per germline, CDR1 KGHSH and CDR2 LQKENI. V shed 5 bases and J 2 bases; nucleotides not matched to a gene: 4. This CDR3 has 14 amino acids. The CDR3 DNA sequence: TGTGCCAGCTCATTTGGACAGGGTCAAGAGACCCAGTACTTC. This gives the protein CASSFGQGQETQYF.

This chain uses TRBV4-2 with TRBJ2-7; D is undetermined. The V and J ends lost 1 base and 2 bases respectively, with 12 bases between them. This CDR3 region has 15 residues. Germline CDR1 LGHNA, CDR2 YNFKEQ. CDR3 sequence (DNA): TGTGCCAGCAGCCAAGTGGGCCCGTCGCCCTACGAGCAGTACTTC. It specifies CASSQVGPSPYEQYF.

The chain carries TRBV12-3 or TRBV12-4 and TRBJ2-2; D gene uncertain. The length of the CDR3 is 11 residues. V lost 3 bases to trimming and J lost 9 bases, with 5 bases between them. CDR3 DNA: TGTGCCAGCAGTTTCTTAAGGGAGCTGTTTTTT. It specifies CASSFLRELFF.

The chain recombines TRBV2 with TRBJ1-2; D not certain. CDR3 length equals 13 residues. V lost 8 bases, J lost 7 bases, and 17 bases lay in between. Germline CDR1 reads SNHLY; CDR2 reads FYNNEI. This CDR3 reads CASGWEVDGGYTF. DNA for the CDR3: TGTGCCAGCGGGTGGGAGGTCGATGGTGGCTACACCTTC. The entire variable domain, with the rest obtained from reference TRBV2 and TRBJ1-2, is as follows: EPEVTQTPSHQVTQMGQEVILRCVPISNHLYFYWYRQILGQKVEFLVSFYNNEISEKSEIFDDQFSVERPDGSNFTLKIRSTKLEDSAMYFCASGWEVDGGYTFGSGTRLTVV.

V and J are TRBV4-3 and TRBJ2-2; TRBD2 aligns across 11 bases. Germline loops: CDR1 LGHNA, CDR2 YSLEER. The CDR3 has 17 amino acids. The V segment lost 5 bases and the J segment 5 bases; nucleotides outside the gene matches: 10. For the CDR3, the DNA is TGCGCCAGCAGCATCGCAACTAGCGGGAGAGGAACCGGGGAGCTGTTTTTT. It specifies CASSIATSGRGTGELFF.

This chain connects TRBV28 to TRBJ2-7; 8 bases map to TRBD2. The CDR3 is made up of 14 amino acids. Losses at the gene ends were 5 bases for V and 2 bases for J; bases not matched to a gene: 5. Looked up from germline, CDR1 is MDHEN and CDR2 is SYDVKM. The CDR3 loop is CASSRTSGAYEQYF. The DNA for the CDR3 is TGTGCCAGCAGTCGAACTAGCGGAGCCTACGAGCAGTACTTC.

The CDR3 DNA reads as TGTGCCATCACCCGGGACTTCGCAGATACGCAGTATTTT. Translation gives CAITRDFADTQYF. The V gene is TRBV10-3, the J gene TRBJ2-3, with D tentatively TRBD2 (6 bases). Germline-derived CDR1 and CDR2 are ENHRY and SYGVKD. The CDR3 spans 13 residues. V gave up 7 bases and J gave up 4 bases, with 12 bases separating them.

By share, this clone ranks as hyperexpanded. This rearrangement joins TRBV2 to TRBJ2-7, with 8 bases fitting TRBD1. The germline V gene encodes CDR1 SNHLY and CDR2 FYNNEI. The CDR3 sequence is 14 residues long. V lost 6 bases, J lost 0 bases, and 4 bases stayed unmatched. DNA of the CDR3: TGTGCCAGCAGGTGGGACAGGAACTCCTACGAGCAGTACTTC. It translates to CASRWDRNSYEQYF.

This chain uses TRBV7-8 with TRBJ1-1, with D unclear. There are 14 residues in the CDR3. Germline CDR1 and CDR2: SGHVS and FQNEAQ. V lost 2 bases to trimming and J lost 0 bases, with 7 bases between them. As DNA, the CDR3 is TGTGCCAGCAGCTTACGAGGGATGAACACTGAAGCTTTCTTT. Its translation: CASSLRGMNTEAFF.

The rearrangement uses TRBV6-2 or TRBV6-3 and TRBJ1-6, with D possibly being TRBD1 (6 bases). This CDR3 contains 14 residues. With 5 bases removed from V and 7 bases from J, the gap between germline ends came to 12 bases. Germline CDR1 and CDR2: MNHEY and SVGEGT. CDR3 amino acids: CASSRGLENSPLHF. The CDR3 DNA reads as TGTGCCAGCAGTCGGGGGCTCGAAAATTCACCCCTCCACTTT.